A single sample gave rise to the 32 T cell receptor beta chains below, sequenced in a study of blood T cells in healthy people across ages. The use of a sample-barcoded 5' primer and a J-beta primer mix characterized a second PCR of roughly 6 to 12 cycles. Each CDR3 protein gets one entry after TCRdb re-called the 5' RACE reads with MiXCR. Of 1.5 million to 2 million distinct CDR3 sequences in the sample, 49% were seen once. Material for sequencing was blood. The receptors shown here come from a woman aged 40 to 50 in good health.

The chain is built from TRBV7-2 and TRBJ2-5, with D hard to call. Trimming removed 5 bases at V and 2 bases at J, with 12 bases between. The CDR3 consists of 14 residues. In germline, CDR1 is SGHTA, CDR2 FQGNSA. CDR3 DNA: TGTGCCAGCAGCCGCATGGCATCACAAGAGACCCAGTACTTC. Translation: CASSRMASQETQYF.

The chain links TRBV28 to TRBJ2-7; D perhaps matches TRBD2 (6 bases). V lost 7 bases, J lost 0 bases, and 13 bases lay in between. The V gene's germline CDR1 is MDHEN and CDR2 SYDVKM. The CDR3 consists of 14 residues. In nucleotides, the CDR3 is TGTGCCAGCAAATTGGGGGGTAACTCCTACGAGCAGTACTTC. It specifies CASKLGGNSYEQYF.

The chain is built from TRBV5-1 and TRBJ1-2; D may be TRBD1 (5 bases). V shed 0 bases and J shed 8 bases, with 11 bases lying between them. Germline V gene sequence: CDR1 SGHRS, CDR2 YFSETQ. This CDR3 comprises 13 residues. The CDR3 DNA reads as TGCGCCAGCAGCTTGGTAGGACACCAGGGCTACACCTTC. Residues: CASSLVGHQGYTF.

This clonotype appeared once. One junction end disagrees with the germline gene, perhaps due to a read error. The chain links TRBV7-2 to TRBJ2-1; 9 bases are shared with TRBD2. Germline V lookup: CDR1 SGHTA, CDR2 FQGNSA. This CDR3 is 12 amino acids long. CDR3 nucleotide sequence: TGTGCCAGCAGCCTAGCGGGGAAAGTACAGTTCTTC. This encodes CASSLAGKVQFF. Full variable domain (remainder filled in from reference TRBV7-2 and TRBJ2-1): GAGVSQSPSNKVTEKGKDVELRCDPISGHTALYWYRQSLGQGLEFLIYFQGNSAPDKSGLPSDRFSAERTGGSVSTLTIQRTQQEDSAVYLCASSLAGKVQFFGPGTRLTVL.

This clonotype was found a few times. The chain combines TRBV21-1 with TRBJ1-2. TRBV21-1 is shown as a pseudogene. The CDR3 runs to 15 residues. The CDR3 nucleotides are TGTGCCAGCAGCAACGGGGGGGTACTACCTTATGGCTACACCTTC. Amino acid sequence: CASSNGGVLPYGYTF.

This clonotype was detected ten times or more. CDR3: CASSLRHPGVNYEQYF. The CDR3 DNA reads as TGTGCCAGCAGTTTAAGACATCCCGGGGTGAATTACGAGCAGTACTTC. This rearrangement joins TRBV2 to TRBJ2-7; tentative D call: TRBD2 (5 bases). Germline lookup yields CDR1 SNHLY and CDR2 FYNNEI. Deletions cut 5 bases from V and 4 bases from J, with 21 bases between. The CDR3 runs 16 residues. The whole variable domain, remainder taken from reference TRBV2 and TRBJ2-7, is EPEVTQTPSHQVTQMGQEVILRCVPISNHLYFYWYRQILGQKVEFLVSFYNNEISEKSEIFDDQFSVERPDGSNFTLKIRSTKLEDSAMYFCASSLRHPGVNYEQYFGPGTRLTVT.

The chain has TRBV20-1 and TRBJ2-5, with TRBD1 as a possible D gene (5 bases). Trimming cost V 0 bases and J 4 bases, with 15 bases left between them. Germline V gives CDR1 DFQATT, CDR2 SNEGSKA (reference sequence). The CDR3 runs 15 residues. The CDR3 DNA reads TGCAGTGCTAGAGAGTGGGGCAGGTCTTTAGAGACCCAGTACTTC. Translation gives CSAREWGRSLETQYF.

The V call is TRBV7-9, the J call TRBJ1-2; D is unresolved. This CDR3 is 15 amino acids long. Germline-derived CDR1 and CDR2 are SEHNR and FQNEAQ (reference sequence). The ends were cut back, 3 bases at V and 3 bases at J, with 14 bases in the middle. The DNA for the CDR3 is TGTGCCAGCAGCTTTTACCCGGGAAGGGACTATGGCTACACCTTC. It yields the protein CASSFYPGRDYGYTF.

The J gene is TRBJ2-1, the V gene TRBV4-1; the D gene is possibly TRBD2 (5 bases). Germline V gene data show CDR1 as MGHRA and CDR2 as YSYEKL. Trimming left V 1 base short and J 5 bases short, with 12 bases between. The length of the CDR3 is 15 residues. CDR3 in amino acids: CASSQAVARNNEQFF. DNA for the CDR3: TGCGCCAGCAGCCAAGCGGTAGCGAGAAACAATGAGCAGTTCTTC.

The rearrangement uses TRBV20-1 and TRBJ1-6; D is perhaps TRBD1 (5 bases). Germline assignment: CDR1 DFQATT and CDR2 SNEGSKA (reference sequence). Trimming left V 2 bases short and J 8 bases short, with 13 bases between. The CDR3 loop spans 14 amino acids. The CDR3 is CSARPWDPDSPLHF. DNA for the CDR3: TGCAGTGCTAGACCCTGGGACCCGGATTCACCCCTCCACTTT.

The chain carries TRBV20-1 and TRBJ2-5, with D perhaps matching TRBD1 (6 bases). This CDR3 has 14 residues. V shed 1 base and J shed 5 bases, with 14 bases lying between them. Germline V gives CDR1 DFQATT, CDR2 SNEGSKA (reference sequence). In DNA, the CDR3 is TGCAGTGCTAGAGCCCCAGGGGTCCGGGAGACCCAGTACTTC. This translates into CSARAPGVRETQYF.

The genes are TRBV9 and TRBJ2-4, with unresolved D. The DNA matches TRBJ2-5 better at its end, which makes the J call doubtful. Germline V gives CDR1 SGDLS, CDR2 YYNGEE. The CDR3 contains 14 residues. CDR3 loop: CASSVDGIQETQYF. The CDR3 DNA reads as TGTGCCAGCAGCGTAGATGGGATCCAAGAGACCCAGTACTTC.

Regarding this clonotype: An end of the junction differs from the germline gene, which may be a read error. The chain employs TRBV20-1 and TRBJ2-1; D call uncertain. Germline V gene sequence: CDR1 DFQATT, CDR2 SNEGSKA (reference sequence). The CDR3 is 12 residues long. This chain's CDR3 is CGARVEGNEQFF. The DNA for the CDR3 is TGCGGTGCTAGAGTGGAAGGTAATGAGCAGTTCTTC.

The rearrangement joins TRBV7-2 to TRBJ2-7, with 7 nucleotides matching TRBD2. The trim removed 4 bases at V and 3 bases at J, leaving 9 bases unmatched. CDR1 and CDR2 (germline): SGHTA, FQGNSA. The CDR3 sequence is 15 residues long. Written as DNA, the CDR3 is TGTGCCAGCAGCTCACCCGGGACTAACATCTACGAGCAGTACTTC. It is translated as CASSSPGTNIYEQYF.

The chain couples TRBV7-9 to TRBJ2-3; possible D gene TRBD1, 5 bases. CDR3 length: 14 amino acids. Trimming shortened V by 5 bases and J by 4 bases, and 13 bases separated the two germline ends. CDR1 and CDR2 from the germline V gene are SEHNR and FQNEAQ (reference sequence). In nucleotides, the CDR3 is TGTGCCAGCAGCCTTACAGGAGCAGCAGATACGCAGTATTTT. Translation: CASSLTGAADTQYF.

CDR3 amino acids: CASRPRGVGNYGYTF. The DNA of the CDR3 is TGTGCCAGCAGACCTCGCGGGGTTGGAAACTATGGCTACACCTTC. V usage is TRBV27 and J usage is TRBJ1-2; D is unresolved. The CDR3 extends over 15 amino acids. V was pared by 6 bases and J by 2 bases, with 16 bases between. Germline CDR1 is MNHEY and CDR2 is SMNVEV (reference sequence).

The chain carries TRBV4-2 and TRBJ1-5; D unclear. The ends were cut back, 0 bases at V and 6 bases at J, with 15 bases in the middle. Germline CDR1 and CDR2: LGHNA and YNFKEQ. This CDR3 spans 16 amino acids. In DNA form, the CDR3 reads TGTGCCAGCAGCCAAGAAACGCAGAATTCCGGTCAGCCCCAGCATTTT. This gives the protein CASSQETQNSGQPQHF.

The rearrangement joins TRBV6-5 to TRBJ2-7; possible D gene TRBD1, 5 bases. The J call may be mistaken, given a closer DNA end match to TRBJ2-5. The CDR3 is made up of 12 amino acids. CDR1 and CDR2 from the germline V gene are MNHEY and SVGAGI. The CDR3 region has the DNA TGTGCCAGCAAAGGGGATTGGGGGACCCAGTACTTC. Protein sequence: CASKGDWGTQYF.

The chain joins TRBV3-1 to TRBJ2-5; possible D gene TRBD2, 5 bases. CDR3 length: 15 residues. Trimming removed 0 bases at V and 5 bases at J, with 13 bases between. The germline V gene encodes CDR1 LGHDT and CDR2 YNNKEL (reference sequence). The CDR3 sequence: CASSQDIRGKETQYF. The CDR3 DNA reads as TGTGCCAGCAGCCAAGATATCCGGGGTAAGGAGACCCAGTACTTC.

This chain links TRBV9 with TRBJ2-1; 8 bases are shared with TRBD1. The ends lost 4 bases at V and 6 bases at J; junction bases unmatched: 9. The germline V gene encodes CDR1 SGDLS and CDR2 YYNGEE. This CDR3 has 15 amino acids. CDR3 amino acids: CASSPQGAQINEQFF. CDR3 bases: TGTGCCAGCAGCCCTCAGGGGGCGCAAATCAATGAGCAGTTCTTC.

This chain uses TRBV6-5 with TRBJ2-3, with D perhaps given as TRBD1 or TRBD2 (6 bases each). Trimming stripped 2 bases from V and 2 bases from J, with 11 bases between. The CDR3 runs 15 residues. Germline CDR1 reads MNHEY; CDR2 reads SVGAGI. CDR3 coding DNA: TGTGCCAGCAGTTACGGGGGGCATTCCACAGATACGCAGTATTTT. Protein product: CASSYGGHSTDTQYF.

The J gene is TRBJ2-2, the V gene TRBV6-2 or TRBV6-3; 7 nucleotides match TRBD1. The germline V gene encodes CDR1 MNHEY and CDR2 SVGEGT. The V and J ends lost 5 bases and 1 base, in that order; junction bases with no gene match: 4. This CDR3 is built from 15 residues. The CDR3 reads CASSGQDRNTGELFF. CDR3 sequence (DNA): TGTGCCAGCAGTGGACAGGACCGGAACACCGGGGAGCTGTTTTTT.

This clonotype has only a few counts. This sequence joins TRBV20-1 and TRBJ1-6; D uncertain. Trimming shortened V by 7 bases and J by 8 bases, and 15 bases separated the two germline ends. Germline lookup yields CDR1 DFQATT and CDR2 SNEGSKA (reference sequence). This CDR3 contains 13 residues. The CDR3 DNA reads as TGCAGTGGCCGAGGAGATGGGGATTCACCCCTCCACTTT. It codes for CSGRGDGDSPLHF.

V gene TRBV7-2 combines with J gene TRBJ1-2; 10 bases fit TRBD1. This CDR3 has 19 residues. V was clipped by 1 base and J by 2 bases; unmatched bases: 13. In germline, CDR1 is SGHTA, CDR2 FQGNSA. CDR3 loop: CASSLVRGPPGQGNYGYTF. CDR3 sequence (DNA): TGTGCCAGCAGCTTAGTTCGGGGACCACCGGGACAGGGGAACTATGGCTACACCTTC.

The rearrangement uses TRBV2 and TRBJ2-3; D unclear. V lost 3 bases and J lost 5, with 15 bases in between. The germline V gene has CDR1 SNHLY and CDR2 FYNNEI. The CDR3 runs 15 residues. This CDR3 is CASSEERRFGDTQYF. As DNA, the CDR3 is TGTGCCAGCAGTGAGGAGCGACGGTTTGGAGATACGCAGTATTTT.

The rearrangement links TRBV6-6 to TRBJ1-1, with D unclear. The length of the CDR3 is 15 residues. The V end lost 2 bases, the J end lost 2 bases, and 12 bases lay between the germline ends. Germline V CDR1 and CDR2: MNHNY, SVGAGI (reference sequence). CDR3: CASSYVGVKNTEAFF. The CDR3 DNA is TGTGCCAGCAGTTACGTCGGGGTAAAAAACACTGAAGCTTTCTTT.

J is TRBJ2-7 and V is TRBV29-1; 7 bases align to TRBD1. The V gene end was trimmed by 6 bases and the J gene end by 5 bases; junction bases not matched to a gene: 7. The CDR3 is made up of 12 amino acids. The germline V gene encodes CDR1 SQVTM and CDR2 ANQGSEA. This CDR3 is CSVLTGSDEQYF. CDR3 DNA sequence: TGCAGCGTCCTGACAGGGTCCGACGAGCAGTACTTC.

This clonotype was observed a few times. The chain is built from TRBV5-1 and TRBJ2-1; the D call may be TRBD1 or TRBD2 (7 bases each). V was trimmed by 4 bases and J by 8 bases, leaving 13 bases between them. CDR1 SGHRS and CDR2 YFSETQ come from the germline V gene. The CDR3 spans 13 residues. The CDR3 region is CASSRSGTDEQFF. In DNA form, the CDR3 reads TGCGCCAGCAGCCGGAGCGGGACAGATGAGCAGTTCTTC.

The gene calls are TRBV7-2 and TRBJ2-3; D call uncertain. The ends were cut back, 2 bases at V and 2 bases at J, with 8 bases in the middle. Germline V gene data show CDR1 as SGHTA and CDR2 as FQGNSA. This CDR3 has 14 amino acids. The CDR3 protein is CASSLYHLTDTQYF. In nucleotides, the CDR3 is TGTGCCAGCAGCTTATATCACCTCACAGATACGCAGTATTTT.

The rearrangement links TRBV27 to TRBJ2-1, with 9 bases fitting TRBD1. Germline CDR1 and CDR2: MNHEY and SMNVEV (reference sequence). J gave up 4 bases and V 3 bases, and 10 bases lay outside the gene matches. The length of the CDR3 is 17 residues. DNA of the CDR3: TGTGCCAGCAGTTTTTATCCCCGACAGGGGGAATACAATGAGCAGTTCTTC. As protein: CASSFYPRQGEYNEQFF.

In this sample, this clonotype turned up a few times. The chain links TRBV7-3 to TRBJ2-1; D could derive from TRBD1 or TRBD2 (5 bases each). V shed 2 bases and J shed 4 bases, with 15 bases lying between them. The CDR3 is 16 residues long. CDR1 is SGHTA and CDR2 is FQGTGA in the germline V gene. In nucleotides, the CDR3 is TGTGCCAGCAGCTTATACTCGGGGACGGGTTACAATGAGCAGTTCTTC. Amino acid sequence: CASSLYSGTGYNEQFF.

This chain connects TRBV12-3 or TRBV12-4 to TRBJ2-7; TRBD1 matches 8 bases. This CDR3 has 18 amino acids. The V gene end was trimmed by 9 bases and the J gene end by 7 bases; junction bases not matched to a gene: 26. The CDR3 spells CASGADRFPLETGGEQYF. DNA for the CDR3: TGTGCCAGTGGGGCAGACCGGTTCCCCTTAGAAACAGGGGGTGAGCAGTACTTC.